The rows below give T cell receptor beta chains drawn from one sample of a study of T cell repertoires in cytomegalovirus infection. TCRdb re-called the reads with MiXCR, one entry per CDR3 protein. The sample shows roughly 69,000 distinct CDR3 sequences, about 29% of them seen only once. These receptors' antigens are unknown. Source: CD8+ T cells from cultured PBMCs, taken from culture after CMV antigen stimulation. The receptor set was obtained from a human donor in good health (CMV status not recorded). Some clones in this sample may be carry-over from other donors' samples. Both conserved end residues are part of each CDR3. The D gene is left open where the match is weak. Where a row states a size, it is once, few, many or the class of an expanded clone; other rows omit it.

>few|15|TRBJ1-5|TRBV4-3|.
CASSLGASSNQPQHF
TGCGCCAGCAGCCTTGGAGCCAGCAGCAATCAGCCCCAGCATTTT
>many|15|TRBJ1-5|TRBV7-6|.
CASSLLQGPNQPQHF
TGTGCCAGCAGCTTATTACAGGGCCCAAATCAGCCCCAGCATTTT
>many|17|TRBJ2-1|TRBV4-3|.
CASSQDQGWTNYNEQFF
TGCGCCAGCAGCCAAGATCAAGGTTGGACTAACTACAATGAGCAGTTCTTC
>many|18|TRBJ1-6|TRBV7-2|.
CASSLDPAVRGGNSPLHF
TGTGCCAGCAGCTTAGACCCCGCAGTCCGTGGTGGTAATTCACCCCTCCACTTT
>.|18|TRBJ1-6|TRBV6-5|.
CASSYSKEGLYGSSPLHF
TGTGCCAGCAGTTACTCGAAGGAGGGGTTGTATGGTAGTTCACCCCTCCACTTT
>many|14|TRBJ1-3|TRBV12-3/TRBV12-4|.
CASTRQEEPHTIYF
TGTGCCAGCACCAGACAGGAGGAGCCCCACACCATATATTTT
>.|17|TRBJ2-2|TRBV5-4|TRBD2
CASSPGLADLNTGELFF
TGTGCCAGCAGCCCGGGACTAGCGGATCTCAACACCGGGGAGCTGTTTTTT
>.|13|TRBJ2-4|TRBV20-1|TRBD2
CTAGGLAKNIQYF
TGCACAGCGGGGGGGCTAGCCAAAAACATTCAGTACTTC
>.|14|TRBJ2-1|TRBV30|.
CAWSIGQGDNEQFF
TGTGCCTGGAGTATTGGGCAGGGCGACAATGAGCAGTTCTTC
>few|15|TRBJ2-2|TRBV5-5|.
CASSWTEPNTGELFF
TGTGCCAGCAGCTGGACGGAACCGAACACCGGGGAGCTGTTTTTT
>few|12|TRBJ1-1|TRBV7-9|TRBD1
CASSQGDTEAFF
TGTGCCAGCAGCCAGGGGGACACTGAAGCTTTCTTT
>.|17|TRBJ2-6|TRBV7-6|TRBD1
CASSLADRDSRANVLTF
TGTGCCAGCAGCTTAGCGGACAGGGATTCAAGGGCCAACGTCCTGACTTTC
>.|11|TRBJ1-2|TRBV7-2|.
CASSQQGGYTF
TGTGCCAGCAGCCAACAAGGGGGCTACACCTTC
>.|15|TRBJ2-3|TRBV7-3|.
CASSLMGSTGDTQYF
TGTGCCAGCAGCTTAATGGGGAGCACGGGCGATACGCAGTATTTT
>.|15|TRBJ2-5|TRBV4-3|.
CASSQDLASEKTQYF
TGCGCCAGCAGCCAAGATCTGGCTAGCGAAAAGACCCAGTACTTC
>.|15|TRBJ2-5|TRBV11-2|.
CASSLGLAVRETQYF
TGTGCCAGCAGCTTAGGGCTAGCTGTGCGGGAGACCCAGTACTTC
>few|14|TRBJ1-4|TRBV6-8|TRBD1
CASSVRDSNEKLFF
TGTGCTAGCAGTGTGCGGGACAGCAATGAAAAACTGTTTTTT
>.|16|TRBJ2-1|TRBV15|.
CATSRSRDLRINEQFF
TGTGCCACCAGCAGAAGCCGGGACTTGAGGATCAATGAGCAGTTCTTC
>many|15|TRBJ2-5|TRBV4-1|TRBD2
CASSQASGSQETQYF
TGCGCCAGCAGCCAGGCTAGCGGCTCGCAAGAGACCCAGTACTTC